Below are 11 T cell receptor beta chains sequenced from a single sample in a study of T cell responses to AZD1222 COVID-19 vaccine. Using immunoSEQ multiplex PCR, the repertoire was profiled, and TCRdb retains in-frame clones only, with some absent. The table includes approximately 180,000 clones, around 92% detected once. This sample comprised peripheral blood, obtained on day 0 of AZD1222 vaccination. All receptors come from an adult in good health.

The CDR3 DNA reads as TGTGCCAGCTCACCCCCCGGGGAGCGGGGGGCGACCCAGTACTTC. Translation gives CASSPPGERGATQYF. The rearrangement joins TRBV18 to TRBJ2-5, with 9 bases lining up with TRBD2. CDR3 size: 15 residues. Losses at the gene ends were 3 bases for V and 7 bases for J; bases not matched to a gene: 9. The germline CDR1 and CDR2 sequences are KGHSH and LQKENI.

This clone was seen only once. The V gene is TRBV6-5, the J gene TRBJ1-2; D gene uncertain. The V end was cut by 7 bases, the J end by 0 bases, with 12 bases between. The CDR3 covers 14 residues. Germline CDR1 and CDR2: MNHEY and SVGAGI. DNA for the CDR3: TGTGCCAGCACCTCAGACGGATCTAACTATGGCTACACCTTC. This gives the protein CASTSDGSNYGYTF.

The chain links TRBV5-4 to TRBJ2-7; 8 nucleotides agree with TRBD1. CDR1 SGHNT and CDR2 YYREEE come from the germline V gene (reference sequence). CDR3 length equals 16 residues. After removal of 3 bases from V and 2 bases from J, the junction contained 10 bases not matched to a gene. The DNA for the CDR3 is TGTGCCAGCAGCTATGGACAGGGCGGCGGCACCTACGAGCAGTACTTC. It yields the protein CASSYGQGGGTYEQYF. The full variable domain, completed using reference TRBV5-4 and TRBJ2-7, is ETGVTQSPTHLIKTRGQQVTLRCSSQSGHNTVSWYQQALGQGPQFIFQYYREEENGRGNFPPRFSGLQFPNYSSELNVNALELDDSALYLCASSYGQGGGTYEQYFGPGTRLTVT.

This rearrangement joins TRBV4-3 to TRBJ2-2; D call uncertain. Per the germline V gene, CDR1 is LGHNA and CDR2 is YSLEER. The CDR3 is 16 residues long. The V gene lost 0 bases and the J gene lost 2 bases, with 10 bases spanning the gap. As DNA, the CDR3 is TGCGCCAGCAGCCAAGAACAGACCTATAACACCGGGGAGCTGTTTTTT. Encoded protein: CASSQEQTYNTGELFF.

The chain couples TRBV30 to TRBJ1-6; 7 bases are a match to TRBD1. The V and J ends lost 5 bases and 7 bases, in that order; junction bases with no gene match: 11. The CDR3 length is 15 residues. Per germline, CDR1 GTSNPN and CDR2 SVGIG (reference sequence). The CDR3 protein is CAWSGGVWGNSPLHF. The CDR3 DNA reads TGTGCCTGGTCAGGGGGTGTATGGGGGAATTCACCCCTCCACTTT.

The V call is TRBV18, the J call TRBJ2-5; 7 bases map to TRBD2. The CDR3 sequence is 15 residues long. Germline V gene sequence: CDR1 KGHSH, CDR2 LQKENI. V was pared by 0 bases and J by 5 bases, with 6 bases of the junction left unmatched. The CDR3 here is CASSPPSGRGETQYF. DNA of the CDR3: TGTGCCAGCTCACCACCATCAGGGCGGGGGGAGACCCAGTACTTC.

This chain joins TRBV7-3 and TRBJ2-3, with 12 bases aligning to TRBD2. V dropped 2 bases and J dropped 7; count of bases not matched to a gene: 4. There are 15 residues in the CDR3. From germline, CDR1 is SGHTA and CDR2 FQGTGA. The DNA of the CDR3 is TGTGCCAGCAGCTTAGGACTAGCGGGGCAACATACGCAGTATTTT. It yields the protein CASSLGLAGQHTQYF.

The chain links TRBV6-5 to TRBJ2-7; 9 bases map to TRBD2. The germline V gene has CDR1 MNHEY and CDR2 SVGAGI. V lost 3 bases and J lost 6; bases outside the gene matches: 12. This CDR3 comprises 16 residues. CDR3 protein: CASSYVGLALGGEQYF. The CDR3 coding sequence is TGTGCCAGCAGTTATGTGGGACTAGCTCTAGGGGGCGAGCAGTACTTC.

The chain employs TRBV18 and TRBJ1-2; no clear D gene. The CDR3 has 12 amino acids. CDR1 and CDR2 from the germline V gene are KGHSH and LQKENI. V shed 5 bases and J shed 4 bases, with 8 bases lying between them. CDR3 region: CASSSDGYGYTF. CDR3 DNA: TGTGCCAGCTCATCGGACGGCTATGGCTACACCTTC.

J is TRBJ1-4 and V is TRBV5-1; possibly TRBD1 for D (5 bases). CDR1 is SGHRS, CDR2 YFSETQ, per germline. With 1 base removed from V and 0 bases from J, the gap between germline ends came to 10 bases. CDR3 length: 16 residues. The chain's CDR3 is CASSLSGAATNEKLFF. CDR3 coding DNA: TGCGCCAGCAGCTTGTCCGGGGCTGCAACTAATGAAAAACTGTTTTTT.

This rearrangement joins TRBV7-9 to TRBJ2-3, with 7 bases identical to TRBD2. V was pared by 11 bases and J by 3 bases, with 8 bases of the junction left unmatched. Per the germline V gene, CDR1 is SEHNR and CDR2 is FQNEAQ (reference sequence). This CDR3 has 13 amino acids. CDR3 sequence (DNA): TGTGCCGGAGGGGCTAGCGGTACAGATACGCAGTATTTT. It yields the protein CAGGASGTDTQYF.